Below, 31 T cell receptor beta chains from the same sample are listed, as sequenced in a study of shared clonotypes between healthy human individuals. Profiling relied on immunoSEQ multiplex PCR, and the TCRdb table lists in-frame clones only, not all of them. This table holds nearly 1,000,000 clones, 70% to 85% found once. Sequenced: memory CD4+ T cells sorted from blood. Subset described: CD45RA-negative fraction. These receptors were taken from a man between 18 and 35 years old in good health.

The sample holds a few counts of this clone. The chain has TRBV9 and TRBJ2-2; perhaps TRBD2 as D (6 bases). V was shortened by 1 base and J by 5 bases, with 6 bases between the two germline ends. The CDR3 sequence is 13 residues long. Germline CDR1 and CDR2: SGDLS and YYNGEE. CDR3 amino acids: CASSVSGTGELFF. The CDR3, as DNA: TGTGCCAGCAGCGTAAGCGGGACCGGGGAGCTGTTTTTT.

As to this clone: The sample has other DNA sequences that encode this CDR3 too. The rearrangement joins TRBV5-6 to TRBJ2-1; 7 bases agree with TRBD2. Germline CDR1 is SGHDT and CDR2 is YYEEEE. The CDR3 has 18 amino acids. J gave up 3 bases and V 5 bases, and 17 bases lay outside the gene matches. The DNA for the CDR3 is TGTGCCAGCAGGGTGGATAGGAGCAGCGGGGATCTCTACAATGAGCAGTTCTTC. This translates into CASRVDRSSGDLYNEQFF.

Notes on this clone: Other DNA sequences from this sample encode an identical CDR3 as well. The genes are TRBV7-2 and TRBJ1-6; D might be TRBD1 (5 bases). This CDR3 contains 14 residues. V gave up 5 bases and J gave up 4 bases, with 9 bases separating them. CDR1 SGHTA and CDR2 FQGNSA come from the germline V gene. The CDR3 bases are TGTGCCAGCAGCCGCGACAGTTATAATTCACCCCTCCACTTT. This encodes CASSRDSYNSPLHF.

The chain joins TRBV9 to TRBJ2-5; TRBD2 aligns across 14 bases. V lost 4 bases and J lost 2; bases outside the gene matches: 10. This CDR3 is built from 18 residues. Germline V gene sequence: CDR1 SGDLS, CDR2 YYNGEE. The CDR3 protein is CASSHSRTSGRWQETQYF. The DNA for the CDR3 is TGTGCCAGCAGCCATTCAAGGACTAGCGGGAGGTGGCAAGAGACCCAGTACTTC.

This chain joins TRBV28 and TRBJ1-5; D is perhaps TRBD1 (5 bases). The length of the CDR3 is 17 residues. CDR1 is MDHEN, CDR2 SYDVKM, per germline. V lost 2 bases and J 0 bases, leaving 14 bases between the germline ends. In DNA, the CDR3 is TGTGCCAGCAGTTTAGGGGCAGAGATGTATAGCAATCAGCCCCAGCATTTT. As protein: CASSLGAEMYSNQPQHF.

The CDR3 region is CMRRGHEQFF. CDR3 coding DNA: TGCATGCGGAGGGGTCATGAGCAGTTCTTC. This chain connects TRBV29-1 to TRBJ2-1, with D possibly being TRBD2 (6 bases). In germline, CDR1 is SQVTM, CDR2 ANQGSEA. CDR3 length: 10 residues.

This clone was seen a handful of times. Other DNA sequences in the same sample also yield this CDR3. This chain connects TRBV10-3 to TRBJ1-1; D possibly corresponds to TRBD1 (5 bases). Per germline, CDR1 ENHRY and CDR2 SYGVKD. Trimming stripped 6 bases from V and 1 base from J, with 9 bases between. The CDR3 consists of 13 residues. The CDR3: CAIRGTENTEAFF. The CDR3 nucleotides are TGTGCCATCAGGGGGACTGAGAACACTGAAGCTTTCTTT.

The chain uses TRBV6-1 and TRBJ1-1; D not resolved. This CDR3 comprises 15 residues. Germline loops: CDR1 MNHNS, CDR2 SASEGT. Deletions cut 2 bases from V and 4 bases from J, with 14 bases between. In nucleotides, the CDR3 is TGTGCCAGCAGTGAACACCGGTTTTCAAGCACTGAAGCTTTCTTT. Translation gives CASSEHRFSSTEAFF.

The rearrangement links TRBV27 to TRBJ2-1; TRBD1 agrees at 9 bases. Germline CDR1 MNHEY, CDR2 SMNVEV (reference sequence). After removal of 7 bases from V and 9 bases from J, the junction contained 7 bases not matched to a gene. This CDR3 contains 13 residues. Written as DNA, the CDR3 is TGTGCCAGCACCCTGGGACAGGGCAGTGAGCAGTTCTTC. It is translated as CASTLGQGSEQFF.

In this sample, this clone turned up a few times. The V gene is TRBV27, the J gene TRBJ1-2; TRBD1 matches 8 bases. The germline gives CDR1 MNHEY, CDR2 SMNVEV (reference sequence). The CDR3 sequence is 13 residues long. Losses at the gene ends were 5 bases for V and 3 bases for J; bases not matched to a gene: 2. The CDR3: CASSDRGYYGYTF. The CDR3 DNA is TGTGCCAGCAGTGACAGGGGCTACTATGGCTACACCTTC.

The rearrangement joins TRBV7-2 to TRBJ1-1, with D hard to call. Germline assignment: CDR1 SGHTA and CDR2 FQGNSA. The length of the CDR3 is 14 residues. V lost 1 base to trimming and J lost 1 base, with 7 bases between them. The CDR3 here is CASSLGRPNTEAFF. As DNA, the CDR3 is TGTGCCAGCAGCTTAGGTCGGCCGAACACTGAAGCTTTCTTT.

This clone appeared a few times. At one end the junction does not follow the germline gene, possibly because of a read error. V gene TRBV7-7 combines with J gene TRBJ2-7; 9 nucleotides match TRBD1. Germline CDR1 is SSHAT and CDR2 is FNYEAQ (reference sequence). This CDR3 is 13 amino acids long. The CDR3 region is CASSTDRGNEQYF. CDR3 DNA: TGTGCTAGCAGTACGGACAGGGGCAACGAGCAGTACTTC.

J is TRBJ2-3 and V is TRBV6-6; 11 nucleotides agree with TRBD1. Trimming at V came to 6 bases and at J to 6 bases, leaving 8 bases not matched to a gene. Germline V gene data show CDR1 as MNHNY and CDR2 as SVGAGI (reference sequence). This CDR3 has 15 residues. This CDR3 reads CASSRTGGVMDTQYF. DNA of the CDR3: TGTGCCAGCAGCCGGACAGGGGGCGTGATGGATACGCAGTATTTT.

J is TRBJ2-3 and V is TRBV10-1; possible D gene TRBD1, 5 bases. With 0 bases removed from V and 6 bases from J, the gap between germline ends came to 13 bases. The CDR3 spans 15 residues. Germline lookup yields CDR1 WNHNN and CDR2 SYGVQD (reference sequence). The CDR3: CASSESIGASDTQYF. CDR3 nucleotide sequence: TGCGCCAGCAGTGAGTCGATAGGGGCCTCGGATACGCAGTATTTT.

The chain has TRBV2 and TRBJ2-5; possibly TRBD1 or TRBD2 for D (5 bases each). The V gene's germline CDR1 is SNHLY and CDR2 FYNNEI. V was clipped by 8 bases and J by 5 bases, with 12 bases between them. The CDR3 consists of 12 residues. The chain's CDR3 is CASFGARETQYF. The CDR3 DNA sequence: TGTGCCAGCTTCGGGGCCCGGGAGACCCAGTACTTC. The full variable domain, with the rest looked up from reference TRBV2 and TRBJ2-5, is EPEVTQTPSHQVTQMGQEVILRCVPISNHLYFYWYRQILGQKVEFLVSFYNNEISEKSEIFDDQFSVERPDGSNFTLKIRSTKLEDSAMYFCASFGARETQYFGPGTRLLVL.

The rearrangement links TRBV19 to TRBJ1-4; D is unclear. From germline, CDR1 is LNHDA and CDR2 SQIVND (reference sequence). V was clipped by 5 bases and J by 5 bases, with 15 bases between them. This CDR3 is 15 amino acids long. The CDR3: CASSSQGSGNEKLFF. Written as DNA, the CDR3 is TGTGCCAGTAGTTCCCAAGGTTCTGGGAATGAAAAACTGTTTTTT.

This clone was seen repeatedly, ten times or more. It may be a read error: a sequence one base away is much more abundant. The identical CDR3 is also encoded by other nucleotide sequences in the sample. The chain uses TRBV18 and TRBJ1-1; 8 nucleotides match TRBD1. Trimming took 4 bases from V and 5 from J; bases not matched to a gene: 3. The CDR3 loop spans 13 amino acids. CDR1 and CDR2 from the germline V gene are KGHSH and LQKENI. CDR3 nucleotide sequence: TGTGCCAGCTCACGAACAGGGGGAACTGAAGCTTTCTTT. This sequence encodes CASSRTGGTEAFF. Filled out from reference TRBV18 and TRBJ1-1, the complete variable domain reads NAGVMQNPRHLVRRRGQEARLRCSPMKGHSHVYWYRQLPEEGLKFMVYLQKENIIDESGMPKERFSAEFPKEGPSILRIQQVVRGDSAAYFCASSRTGGTEAFFGQGTRLTVV.

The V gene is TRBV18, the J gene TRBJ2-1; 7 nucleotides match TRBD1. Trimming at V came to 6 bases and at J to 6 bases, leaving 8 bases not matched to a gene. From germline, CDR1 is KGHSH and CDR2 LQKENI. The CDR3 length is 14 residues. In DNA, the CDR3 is TGTGCCAGCTCGGGACAGTTCGTTGGCAATGAGCAGTTCTTC. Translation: CASSGQFVGNEQFF.

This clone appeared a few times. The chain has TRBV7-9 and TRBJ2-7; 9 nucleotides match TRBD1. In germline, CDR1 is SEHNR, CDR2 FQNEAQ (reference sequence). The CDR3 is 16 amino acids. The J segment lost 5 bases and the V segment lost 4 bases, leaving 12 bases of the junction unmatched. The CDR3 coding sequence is TGTGCCAGCAGCTCGATACCGGGACAGGGTGTTGACGAGCAGTACTTC. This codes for CASSSIPGQGVDEQYF.

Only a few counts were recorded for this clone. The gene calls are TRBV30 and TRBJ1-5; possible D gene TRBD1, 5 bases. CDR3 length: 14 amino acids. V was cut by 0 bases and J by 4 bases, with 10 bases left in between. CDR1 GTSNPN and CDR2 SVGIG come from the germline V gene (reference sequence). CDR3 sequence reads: CAWSVTRGNQPQHF. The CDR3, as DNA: TGTGCCTGGAGTGTGACGCGGGGGAATCAGCCCCAGCATTTT.

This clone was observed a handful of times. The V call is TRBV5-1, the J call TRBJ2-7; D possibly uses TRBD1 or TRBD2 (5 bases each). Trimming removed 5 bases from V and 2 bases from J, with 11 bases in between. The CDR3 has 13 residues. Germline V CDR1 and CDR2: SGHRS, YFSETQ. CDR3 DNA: TGCGCCAGCAGTCGGGGACCGGCCTACGAGCAGTACTTC. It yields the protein CASSRGPAYEQYF.

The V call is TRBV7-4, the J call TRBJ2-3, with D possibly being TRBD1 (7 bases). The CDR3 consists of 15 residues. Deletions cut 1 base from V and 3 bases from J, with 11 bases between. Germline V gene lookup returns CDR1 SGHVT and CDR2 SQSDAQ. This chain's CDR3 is CASSLVEGATDTQYF. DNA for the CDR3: TGTGCCAGCAGCTTAGTGGAGGGGGCAACAGATACGCAGTATTTT.

The chain's CDR3 is CASIPRDRDPPIPENTQYF. As DNA, the CDR3 is TGTGCCAGCATCCCCCGGGACAGGGACCCGCCAATCCCGGAAAATACGCAGTATTTT. The rearrangement uses TRBV21-1 and TRBJ2-3; the tabulated D call, TRBD1, remains unverified against the DNA. TRBV21-1 is shown as a pseudogene. The CDR3 has 19 amino acids.

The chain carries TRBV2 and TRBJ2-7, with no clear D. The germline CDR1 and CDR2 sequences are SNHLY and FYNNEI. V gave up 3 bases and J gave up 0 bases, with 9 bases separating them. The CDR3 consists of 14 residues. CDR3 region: CASSDDILSYEQYF. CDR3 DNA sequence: TGTGCCAGCAGTGATGACATCCTCTCCTACGAGCAGTACTTC.

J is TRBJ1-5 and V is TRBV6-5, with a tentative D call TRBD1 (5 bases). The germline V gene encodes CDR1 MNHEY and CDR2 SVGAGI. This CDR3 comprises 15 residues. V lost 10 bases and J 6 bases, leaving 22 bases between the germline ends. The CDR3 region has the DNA TGTGCCACCGCGCAGACAGCGAGCTTTGGTCAGCCCCAGCATTTT. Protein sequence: CATAQTASFGQPQHF.

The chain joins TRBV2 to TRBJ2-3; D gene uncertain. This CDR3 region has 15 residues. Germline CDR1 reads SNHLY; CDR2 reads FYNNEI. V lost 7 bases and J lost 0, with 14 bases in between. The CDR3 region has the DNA TGTGCCAGCATCAGTACGTCCGCTAGCACAGATACGCAGTATTTT. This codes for CASISTSASTDTQYF.

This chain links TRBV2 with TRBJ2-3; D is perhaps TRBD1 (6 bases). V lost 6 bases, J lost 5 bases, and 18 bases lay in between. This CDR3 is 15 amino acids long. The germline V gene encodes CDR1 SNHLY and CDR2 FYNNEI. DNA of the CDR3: TGTGCCAGCAGATCACAGGGAAGCCCGAGAGATACGCAGTATTTT. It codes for CASRSQGSPRDTQYF.

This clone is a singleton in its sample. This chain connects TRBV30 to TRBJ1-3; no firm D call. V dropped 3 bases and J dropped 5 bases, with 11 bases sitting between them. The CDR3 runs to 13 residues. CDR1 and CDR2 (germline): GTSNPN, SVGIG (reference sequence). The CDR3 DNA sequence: TGTGCCTGGAGCGGATCATCTCGAAACACCATATATTTT. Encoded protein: CAWSGSSRNTIYF.

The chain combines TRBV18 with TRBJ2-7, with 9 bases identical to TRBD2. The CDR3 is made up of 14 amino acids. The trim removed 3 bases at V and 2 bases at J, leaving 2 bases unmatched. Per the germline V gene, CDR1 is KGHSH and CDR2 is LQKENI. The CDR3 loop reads CASSPGLAAYEQYF. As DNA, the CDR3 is TGTGCCAGCTCACCGGGACTAGCAGCCTACGAGCAGTACTTC. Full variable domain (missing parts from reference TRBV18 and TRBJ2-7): NAGVMQNPRHLVRRRGQEARLRCSPMKGHSHVYWYRQLPEEGLKFMVYLQKENIIDESGMPKERFSAEFPKEGPSILRIQQVVRGDSAAYFCASSPGLAAYEQYFGPGTRLTVT.

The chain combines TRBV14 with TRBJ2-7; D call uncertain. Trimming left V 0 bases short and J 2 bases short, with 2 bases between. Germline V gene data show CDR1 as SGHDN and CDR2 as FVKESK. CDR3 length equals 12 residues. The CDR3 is CASSQDAYEQYF. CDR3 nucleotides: TGTGCCAGCAGCCAAGATGCCTACGAGCAGTACTTC. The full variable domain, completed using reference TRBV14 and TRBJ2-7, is EAGVTQFPSHSVIEKGQTVTLRCDPISGHDNLYWYRRVMGKEIKFLLHFVKESKQDESGMPNNRFLAERTGGTYSTLKVQPAELEDSGVYFCASSQDAYEQYFGPGTRLTVT.

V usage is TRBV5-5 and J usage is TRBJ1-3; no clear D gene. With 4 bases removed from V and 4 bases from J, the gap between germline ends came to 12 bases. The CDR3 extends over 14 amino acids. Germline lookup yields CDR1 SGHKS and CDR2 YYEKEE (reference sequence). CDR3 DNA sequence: TGTGCCAGCAGCGCCCTAAGTGCAGGAAACACCATATATTTT. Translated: CASSALSAGNTIYF. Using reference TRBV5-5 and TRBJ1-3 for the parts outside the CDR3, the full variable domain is DAGVTQSPTHLIKTRGQQVTLRCSPISGHKSVSWYQQVLGQGPQFIFQYYEKEERGRGNFPDRFSARQFPNYSSELNVNALLLGDSALYLCASSALSAGNTIYFGEGSWLTVV.